The 21 T cell receptor beta chains reported below all come from one sample, sequenced in a study of shared clonotypes between healthy human individuals. Naive CD8 cells were CD45RO-negative, positively selected for CCR7, excluding terminally differentiated effector memory CD45RA+ cells. The protocol was immunoSEQ multiplex PCR, while the TCRdb copy is restricted to in-frame clones and leaves out a portion. This table has hundreds of thousands of clones, about 96% appearing once. The sequenced sample was naive CD8+ T cells sorted from blood. The receptors stem from a woman aged 30 to 39 in good health.

The V call is TRBV2, the J call TRBJ2-7; 7 bases agree with TRBD1. This CDR3 has 15 amino acids. Germline V CDR1 and CDR2: SNHLY, FYNNEI. The junction had 9 bases not matched to a gene; V was cut back by 2 bases and J by 5 bases. CDR3 sequence: CASSEPTGVRNEQYF. The CDR3 nucleotides are TGTGCCAGCAGTGAACCCACAGGGGTAAGGAACGAGCAGTACTTC.

The gene calls are TRBV4-2 and TRBJ2-7, with TRBD2 matching 12 bases. The CDR3 has 17 residues. The trim removed 3 bases at V and 5 bases at J, leaving 11 bases unmatched. Germline CDR1 and CDR2: LGHNA and YNFKEQ. CDR3 bases: TGTGCCAGCAGCCATTTTCCCCCTAGCGGGAGGGCCCACGAGCAGTACTTC. Translated, it gives CASSHFPPSGRAHEQYF.

The CDR3 nucleotides are TGTGCCAGCAGTTCTACTAGCGGGAGGTCCACTGAGCAGTTCTTC. Translating gives CASSSTSGRSTEQFF. This chain joins TRBV28 and TRBJ2-1; 12 positions match TRBD2. Germline V gives CDR1 MDHEN, CDR2 SYDVKM. V gave up 4 bases and J gave up 9 bases; unmatched junction bases: 7. This CDR3 has 15 residues.

The rearrangement uses TRBV6-5 and TRBJ2-5; D uncertain. CDR1 and CDR2 from the germline V gene are MNHEY and SVGAGI. V was shortened by 2 bases and J by 3 bases, with 7 bases between the two germline ends. The CDR3 is 13 amino acids. CDR3 DNA: TGTGCCAGCAGTTACAGCACAGAAGAGACCCAGTACTTC. This gives the protein CASSYSTEETQYF.

The chain recombines TRBV5-5 with TRBJ1-2, with D perhaps TRBD1 (6 bases). Trimming removed 3 bases at V and 1 base at J, with 7 bases between. Germline V gene sequence: CDR1 SGHKS, CDR2 YYEKEE (reference sequence). The CDR3 has 13 amino acids. The CDR3 region is CASSSGHNYGYTF. The CDR3, as DNA: TGTGCCAGCAGCTCGGGACATAACTATGGCTACACCTTC.

On this clone itself: This sample includes further DNA sequences coding for the same CDR3. This chain links TRBV28 with TRBJ1-5; no firm D call. The CDR3 extends over 13 amino acids. Looked up from germline, CDR1 is MDHEN and CDR2 is SYDVKM. The V end was cut by 6 bases, the J end by 0 bases, with 6 bases between. CDR3 in DNA: TGTGCCAGCAGCCCTGATAGCAATCAGCCCCAGCATTTT. This gives the protein CASSPDSNQPQHF.

V usage is TRBV28 and J usage is TRBJ1-5; 8 nucleotides match TRBD1. The CDR3 is made up of 14 amino acids. Germline V gives CDR1 MDHEN, CDR2 SYDVKM. The ends lost 6 bases at V and 7 bases at J; junction bases unmatched: 8. This CDR3 is CASRVDRGSQPQHF. The CDR3 region has the DNA TGTGCCAGCAGGGTCGACAGGGGCTCGCAGCCCCAGCATTTT.

This clone appeared a single time. V is TRBV7-9 and J is TRBJ2-5; D may be TRBD1 or TRBD2 (6 bases each). From germline, CDR1 is SEHNR and CDR2 FQNEAQ (reference sequence). V lost 5 bases and J 5 bases, leaving 15 bases between the germline ends. The CDR3 contains 14 residues. CDR3 in DNA: TGTGCCAGCAGCCTATTCGGGGGCGAGGAGACCCAGTACTTC. Amino acid sequence: CASSLFGGEETQYF.

V usage is TRBV11-2 and J usage is TRBJ2-7, with D perhaps TRBD1 (6 bases). The CDR3 is 14 amino acids. Germline V gives CDR1 SGHAT, CDR2 FQNNGV. Trimming removed 5 bases at V and 2 bases at J, with 13 bases between. DNA of the CDR3: TGTGCCAGCAGCCCGTATGGGGGCGCCTACGAGCAGTACTTC. As protein: CASSPYGGAYEQYF.

CDR3 sequence reads: CASSGWGVDTEAFF. CDR3 coding DNA: TGTGCCAGCAGCGGATGGGGGGTCGACACTGAAGCTTTCTTT. V and J are TRBV13 and TRBJ1-1, with D tentatively TRBD1 (5 bases). V was cut by 5 bases and J by 3 bases, with 13 bases left in between. Per the germline V gene, CDR1 is PRHDT and CDR2 is FYEKMQ (reference sequence). This CDR3 is 14 amino acids long. The full variable domain, with the rest looked up from reference TRBV13 and TRBJ1-1, is AAGVIQSPRHLIKEKRETATLKCYPIPRHDTVYWYQQGPGQDPQFLISFYEKMQSDKGSIPDRFSAQQFSDYHSELNMSSLELGDSALYFCASSGWGVDTEAFFGQGTRLTVV.

The chain couples TRBV7-8 to TRBJ1-5; tentative D call: TRBD1 (6 bases). This CDR3 contains 14 residues. CDR1 SGHVS and CDR2 FQNEAQ come from the germline V gene. V was trimmed by 4 bases and J by 7 bases, leaving 14 bases between them. The CDR3 DNA sequence: TGTGCCAGCAGCTCCGACAGGACCGGGCAGCCCCAGCATTTT. Its translation is CASSSDRTGQPQHF. The complete variable domain, with remaining parts taken from reference TRBV7-8 and TRBJ1-5, reads GAGVSQSPRYKVAKRGQDVALRCDPISGHVSLFWYQQALGQGPEFLTYFQNEAQLDKSGLPSDRFFAERPEGSVSTLKIQRTQQEDSAVYLCASSSDRTGQPQHFGDGTRLSIL.

This clone was found once. The V and J genes are TRBV30 and TRBJ2-7; 7 bases agree with TRBD1. Per germline, CDR1 GTSNPN and CDR2 SVGIG (reference sequence). J lost 2 bases, V lost 6 bases, and 7 bases had no gene match. This CDR3 comprises 13 residues. In nucleotides, the CDR3 is TGTGCCTGTAGACTGGGACAGCCCTACGAGCAGTACTTC. Amino acids: CACRLGQPYEQYF.

This chain connects TRBV7-8 to TRBJ1-2; no clear D. Trimming took off 5 bases at V and 3 bases at J, with 25 bases between the two ends. The CDR3 spans 18 residues. Looked up from germline, CDR1 is SGHVS and CDR2 is FQNEAQ. The CDR3 bases are TGTGCCAGCAGCCACGACACCGCGGCGAATATAGACTACTATGGCTACACCTTC. Amino acid sequence: CASSHDTAANIDYYGYTF.

As concerns this clone: In the same sample, other DNA sequences code for this CDR3. The J gene is TRBJ2-7, the V gene TRBV5-1; 7 nucleotides match TRBD1. CDR1 and CDR2 (germline): SGHRS, YFSETQ. The CDR3 runs to 14 residues. The J segment lost 4 bases and the V segment lost 0 bases, leaving 4 bases of the junction unmatched. CDR3 in amino acids: CASSLDRGIYEQYF. The CDR3 DNA reads as TGCGCCAGCAGCTTGGACAGGGGCATATACGAGCAGTACTTC.

The rearrangement links TRBV4-1 to TRBJ1-2, with 7 bases matching TRBD1. Germline assignment: CDR1 MGHRA and CDR2 YSYEKL. This CDR3 is 15 amino acids long. The V and J ends lost 4 bases and 5 bases, in that order; junction bases with no gene match: 10. In DNA form, the CDR3 reads TGCGCCAGCAGCCCGGCCGGGACAGCTATTTATGGCTACACCTTC. Translating gives CASSPAGTAIYGYTF.

V and J are TRBV9 and TRBJ2-5; 7 nucleotides line up with TRBD1. The CDR3 spans 16 residues. V lost 0 bases and J lost 1; bases outside the gene matches: 6. The germline CDR1 and CDR2 sequences are SGDLS and YYNGEE. CDR3 coding DNA: TGTGCCAGCAGCGTAGGGGACAGCCAACTCCAAGAGACCCAGTACTTC. Translated, it gives CASSVGDSQLQETQYF.

In this sample, this clone turned up once. V gene TRBV6-5 combines with J gene TRBJ2-7, with 11 bases that match TRBD1. CDR3 size: 15 residues. The V gene's germline CDR1 is MNHEY and CDR2 SVGAGI. With 4 bases clipped from V and 3 bases from J, the junction kept 5 bases outside the gene matches. Written as DNA, the CDR3 is TGTGCCAGCAGTTCAGGGGGACAGGGGGTCTACGAGCAGTACTTC. This encodes CASSSGGQGVYEQYF.

This chain joins TRBV11-2 and TRBJ1-1; possible D gene TRBD1, 5 bases. The V end was cut by 2 bases, the J end by 6 bases, with 10 bases between. Germline V gives CDR1 SGHAT, CDR2 FQNNGV. CDR3 size: 13 residues. CDR3 residues: CASSLPGSAEAFF. The CDR3 nucleotides are TGTGCCAGCAGCTTACCAGGGAGCGCTGAAGCTTTCTTT.

The gene calls are TRBV2 and TRBJ1-4; 11 bases agree with TRBD1. Germline V gene data show CDR1 as SNHLY and CDR2 as FYNNEI. CDR3 length: 20 amino acids. V gave up 7 bases and J gave up 2 bases; unmatched junction bases: 18. The CDR3 spells CASTTSFQDRGRSTNEKLFF. Here the CDR3 DNA reads TGTGCCAGCACTACCTCATTCCAGGACAGGGGGCGTTCGACTAATGAAAAACTGTTTTTT.

The chain uses TRBV27 and TRBJ1-6; tentative D call: TRBD1 (5 bases). Germline V gene sequence: CDR1 MNHEY, CDR2 SMNVEV (reference sequence). This CDR3 has 14 amino acids. With 2 bases removed from V and 10 bases from J, the gap between germline ends came to 12 bases. The DNA for the CDR3 is TGTGCCAGCAGTTTACCAGGGTTAAGGTCACCCCTCCACTTT. Amino acid sequence: CASSLPGLRSPLHF.

DNA for the CDR3: TGTGCCAGCAGCGGACCCCGTGGGCCCCAGCATTTT. Its protein product is CASSGPRGPQHF. The rearrangement links TRBV6-1 to TRBJ1-5; D is ambiguous. The CDR3 runs 12 residues. Germline values: CDR1 MNHNS, CDR2 SASEGT. Trimming stripped 6 bases from V and 9 bases from J, with 12 bases between.